The entry below describes one T cell receptor beta chain. The antigen is not known. This record belongs to a study of Graves' ophthalmopathy and Graves' hyperthyroidism. Study-level findings and limits: The model forecast ophthalmopathy progression, reaching under 71% sensitivity and approximately 79% specificity. Blood also harbored most expanded thyroid clonotypes above 0.001 frequency. Ophthalmopathy was separated from stable hyperthyroidism by a 13-signature model with about 86% sensitivity and around 81% specificity.

The CDR3 consists of 15 residues. V lost 6 bases, J lost 4 bases, and 5 bases stayed unmatched. CDR1 and CDR2 from the germline V gene are MNHNS and SASEGT. For repertoire sequencing, the TCR beta CDR3 regions were amplified from RNA transcripts. The first-round RT-PCR employed HTBI primers together with the Qiagen OneStep RT-PCR kit. A multiplex PCR was then performed as the second round. TCRdb processed the multiplex PCR reads anew with MiXCR; each CDR3 protein has one entry. The repertoire has 680,000 or so distinct CDR3 sequences, 22% of them found once; the top ten carry around 7%. This chain uses TRBV6-1 with TRBJ2-5, with TRBD2 matching over 13 bases. Source material: peripheral blood. The clonotype was recovered from a woman younger than 35 with stable Graves' hyperthyroidism. Some clones in this sample may be carry-over from other donors' samples. Here the CDR3 reads CASSSLAGGAETQYF. DNA for the CDR3: TGTGCCAGCAGCTCACTAGCGGGAGGGGCAGAGACCCAGTACTTC.